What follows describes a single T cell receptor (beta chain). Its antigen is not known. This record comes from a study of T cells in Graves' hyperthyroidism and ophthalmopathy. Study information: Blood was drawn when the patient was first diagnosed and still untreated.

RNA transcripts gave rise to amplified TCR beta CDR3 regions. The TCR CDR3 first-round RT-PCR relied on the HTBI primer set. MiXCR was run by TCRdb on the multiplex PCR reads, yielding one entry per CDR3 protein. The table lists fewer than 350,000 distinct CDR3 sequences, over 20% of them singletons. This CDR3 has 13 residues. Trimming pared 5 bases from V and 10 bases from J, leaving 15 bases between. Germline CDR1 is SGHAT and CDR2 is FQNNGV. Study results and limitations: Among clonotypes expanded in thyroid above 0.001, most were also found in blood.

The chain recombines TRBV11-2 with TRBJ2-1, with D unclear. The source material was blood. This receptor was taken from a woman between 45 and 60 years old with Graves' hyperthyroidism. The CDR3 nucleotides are TGTGCCAGCAGCCTAAGCTCTCCCCCCGAGCAGTTCTTC. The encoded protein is CASSLSSPPEQFF.